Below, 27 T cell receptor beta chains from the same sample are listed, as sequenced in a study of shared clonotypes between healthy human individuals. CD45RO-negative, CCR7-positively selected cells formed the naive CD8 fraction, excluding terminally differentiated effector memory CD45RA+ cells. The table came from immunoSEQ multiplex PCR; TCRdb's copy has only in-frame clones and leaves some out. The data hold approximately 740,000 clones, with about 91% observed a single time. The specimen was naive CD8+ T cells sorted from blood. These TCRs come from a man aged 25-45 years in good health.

CDR3 sequence reads: CASSSRSIPNTEAFF. The CDR3 DNA is TGTGCCAGCAGCTCCCGGAGCATACCGAACACTGAAGCTTTCTTT. The V and J genes are TRBV11-2 and TRBJ1-1, with D unresolved. V was pared by 4 bases and J by 1 base, with 13 bases between. The V gene's germline CDR1 is SGHAT and CDR2 FQNNGV. The CDR3 spans 15 residues.

The CDR3 spells CASSLGGAAIPGANVLTF. CDR3 in DNA: TGTGCCAGCAGCTTAGGGGGGGCAGCCATCCCTGGGGCCAACGTCCTGACTTTC. The V call is TRBV7-7, the J call TRBJ2-6, with D perhaps TRBD1 or TRBD2 (6 bases each). V dropped 1 base and J dropped 2 bases, with 15 bases sitting between them. CDR3 length equals 18 residues. Per germline, CDR1 SSHAT and CDR2 FNYEAQ (reference sequence). The full variable domain, in which reference TRBV7-7 and TRBJ2-6 provide the parts outside the CDR3, is GAGVSQSPRYKVTKRGQDVTLRCDPISSHATLYWYQQALGQGPEFLTYFNYEAQPDKSGLPSDRFSAERPEGSISTLTIQRTEQRDSAMYRCASSLGGAAIPGANVLTFGAGSRLTVL.

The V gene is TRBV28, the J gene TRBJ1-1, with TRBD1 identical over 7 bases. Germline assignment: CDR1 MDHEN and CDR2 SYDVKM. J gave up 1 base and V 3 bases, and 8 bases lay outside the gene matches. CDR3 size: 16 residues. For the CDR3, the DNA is TGTGCCAGCAGTTTGTCTCCGGACAGGCAGAACACTGAAGCTTTCTTT. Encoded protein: CASSLSPDRQNTEAFF.

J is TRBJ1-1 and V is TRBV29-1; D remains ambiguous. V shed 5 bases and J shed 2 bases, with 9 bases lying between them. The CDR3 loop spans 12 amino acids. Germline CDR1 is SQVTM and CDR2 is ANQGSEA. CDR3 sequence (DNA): TGCAGCGTTCTGGACGGTAACACTGAAGCTTTCTTT. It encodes CSVLDGNTEAFF.

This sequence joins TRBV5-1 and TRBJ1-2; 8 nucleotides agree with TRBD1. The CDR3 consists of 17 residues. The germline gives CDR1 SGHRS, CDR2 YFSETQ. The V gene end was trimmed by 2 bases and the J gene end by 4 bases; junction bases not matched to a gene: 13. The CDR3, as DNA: TGCGCCAGCAGCTTAGGACAGGGAGGGCCTGTATTCTATGGCTACACCTTC. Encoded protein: CASSLGQGGPVFYGYTF.

Here the CDR3 reads CASSPGQKSSLYNEQFF. The CDR3 region has the DNA TGTGCCAGCTCACCAGGGCAAAAATCTTCACTTTACAATGAGCAGTTCTTC. The V and J genes are TRBV18 and TRBJ2-1, with D uncertain. Trimming left V 2 bases short and J 4 bases short, with 18 bases between. This CDR3 region has 17 residues. CDR1 and CDR2 (germline): KGHSH, LQKENI.

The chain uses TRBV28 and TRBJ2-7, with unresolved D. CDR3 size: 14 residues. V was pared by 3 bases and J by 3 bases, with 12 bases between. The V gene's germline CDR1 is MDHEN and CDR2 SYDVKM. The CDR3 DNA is TGTGCCAGCAGTTTGACGGTACACCTCTACGAGCAGTACTTC. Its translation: CASSLTVHLYEQYF.

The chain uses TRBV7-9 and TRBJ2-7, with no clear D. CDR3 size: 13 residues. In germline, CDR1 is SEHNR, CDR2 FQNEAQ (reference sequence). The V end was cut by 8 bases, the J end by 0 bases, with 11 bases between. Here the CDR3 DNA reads TGTGCCAGCTGGTCGGACCTCTCCTACGAGCAGTACTTC. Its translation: CASWSDLSYEQYF. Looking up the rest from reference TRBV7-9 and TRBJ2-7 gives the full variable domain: DTGVSQNPRHKITKRGQNVTFRCDPISEHNRLYWYRQTLGQGPEFLTYFQNEAQLEKSRLLSDRFSAERPKGSFSTLEIQRTEQGDSAMYLCASWSDLSYEQYFGPGTRLTVT.

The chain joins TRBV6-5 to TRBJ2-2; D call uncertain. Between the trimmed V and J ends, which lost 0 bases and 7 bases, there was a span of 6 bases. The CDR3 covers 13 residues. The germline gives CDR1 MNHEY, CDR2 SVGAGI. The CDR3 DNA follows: TGTGCCAGCAGTTACTCGTTCGGCGGGGAGCTGTTTTTT. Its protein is CASSYSFGGELFF.

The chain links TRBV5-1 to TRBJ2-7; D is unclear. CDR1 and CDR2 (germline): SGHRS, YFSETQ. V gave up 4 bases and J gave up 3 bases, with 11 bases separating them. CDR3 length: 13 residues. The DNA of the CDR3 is TGCGCCAGCAGCCCCCATGATCACTACGAGCAGTACTTC. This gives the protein CASSPHDHYEQYF.

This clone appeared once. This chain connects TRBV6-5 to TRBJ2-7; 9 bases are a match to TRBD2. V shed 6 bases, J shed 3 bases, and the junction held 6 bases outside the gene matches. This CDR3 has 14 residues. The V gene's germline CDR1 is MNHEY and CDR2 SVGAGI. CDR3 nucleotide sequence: TGTGCCAGCAGCCCGGGACTAGCCGGCTACGAGCAGTACTTC. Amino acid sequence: CASSPGLAGYEQYF.

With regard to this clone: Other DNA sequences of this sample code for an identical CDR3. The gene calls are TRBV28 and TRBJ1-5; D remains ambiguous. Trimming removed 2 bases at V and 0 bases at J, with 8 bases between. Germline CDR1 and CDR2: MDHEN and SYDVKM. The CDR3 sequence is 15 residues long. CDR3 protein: CASSLQEYSNQPQHF. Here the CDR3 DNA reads TGTGCCAGCAGTTTACAGGAGTATAGCAATCAGCCCCAGCATTTT. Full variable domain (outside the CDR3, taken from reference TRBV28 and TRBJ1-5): DVKVTQSSRYLVKRTGEKVFLECVQDMDHENMFWYRQDPGLGLRLIYFSYDVKMKEKGDIPEGYSVSREKKERFSLILESASTNQTSMYLCASSLQEYSNQPQHFGDGTRLSIL.

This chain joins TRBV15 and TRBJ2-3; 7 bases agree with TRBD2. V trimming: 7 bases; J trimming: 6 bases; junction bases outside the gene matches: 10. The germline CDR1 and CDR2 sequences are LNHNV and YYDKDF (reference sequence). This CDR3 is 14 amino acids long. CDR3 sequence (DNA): TGTGCCACCACAATGGCGGGAGTCGGGGATACGCAGTATTTT. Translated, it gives CATTMAGVGDTQYF.

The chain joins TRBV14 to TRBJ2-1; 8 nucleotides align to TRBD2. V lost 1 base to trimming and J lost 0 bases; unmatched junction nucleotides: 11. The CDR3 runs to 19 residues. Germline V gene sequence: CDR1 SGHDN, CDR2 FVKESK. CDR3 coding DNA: TGTGCCAGCAGCCAAGCCAGTAGCGGGATGGTAGGCTCCTACAATGAGCAGTTCTTC. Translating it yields CASSQASSGMVGSYNEQFF.

CDR3: CASARDNEQFF. The CDR3 nucleotides read TGTGCCAGCGCGAGGGACAATGAGCAGTTCTTC. This chain connects TRBV18 to TRBJ2-1, with D possibly TRBD2 on 5 matching bases. This CDR3 has 11 residues. Trimming took 8 bases from V and 5 from J, leaving 7 bases between them. Germline loops: CDR1 KGHSH, CDR2 LQKENI.

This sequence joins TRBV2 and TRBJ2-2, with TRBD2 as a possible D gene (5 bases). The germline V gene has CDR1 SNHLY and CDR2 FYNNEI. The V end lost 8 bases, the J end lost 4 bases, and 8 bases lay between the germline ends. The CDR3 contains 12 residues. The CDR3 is CASPRGTGELFF. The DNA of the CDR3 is TGTGCCAGCCCCCGGGGCACCGGGGAGCTGTTTTTT.

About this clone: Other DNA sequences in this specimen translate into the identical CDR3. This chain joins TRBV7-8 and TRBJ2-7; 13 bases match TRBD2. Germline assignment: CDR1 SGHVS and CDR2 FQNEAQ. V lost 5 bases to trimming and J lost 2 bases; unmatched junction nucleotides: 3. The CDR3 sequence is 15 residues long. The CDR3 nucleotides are TGTGCCAGCAGCCCCGGACTAGCGGGAGCCTACGAGCAGTACTTC. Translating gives CASSPGLAGAYEQYF. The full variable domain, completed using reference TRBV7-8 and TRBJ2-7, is GAGVSQSPRYKVAKRGQDVALRCDPISGHVSLFWYQQALGQGPEFLTYFQNEAQLDKSGLPSDRFFAERPEGSVSTLKIQRTQQEDSAVYLCASSPGLAGAYEQYFGPGTRLTVT.

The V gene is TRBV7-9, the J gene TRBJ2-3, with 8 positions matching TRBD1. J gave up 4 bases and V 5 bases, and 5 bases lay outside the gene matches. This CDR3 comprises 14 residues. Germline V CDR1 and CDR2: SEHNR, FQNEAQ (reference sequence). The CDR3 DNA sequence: TGTGCCAGCAGCCCCCCACAGGGGGCAGATACGCAGTATTTT. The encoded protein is CASSPPQGADTQYF.

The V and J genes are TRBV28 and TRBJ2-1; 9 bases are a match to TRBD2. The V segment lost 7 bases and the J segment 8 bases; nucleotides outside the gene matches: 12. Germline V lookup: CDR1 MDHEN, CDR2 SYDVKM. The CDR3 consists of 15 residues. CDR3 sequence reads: CASIKGSSGMDEQFF. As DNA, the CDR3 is TGTGCCAGCATAAAAGGGTCTAGCGGGATGGATGAGCAGTTCTTC. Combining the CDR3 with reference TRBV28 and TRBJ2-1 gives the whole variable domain DVKVTQSSRYLVKRTGEKVFLECVQDMDHENMFWYRQDPGLGLRLIYFSYDVKMKEKGDIPEGYSVSREKKERFSLILESASTNQTSMYLCASIKGSSGMDEQFFGPGTRLTVL.

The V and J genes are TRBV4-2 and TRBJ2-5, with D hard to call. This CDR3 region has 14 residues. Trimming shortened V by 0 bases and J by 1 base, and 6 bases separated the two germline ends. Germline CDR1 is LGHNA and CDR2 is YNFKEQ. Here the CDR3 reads CASSQEPRQETQYF. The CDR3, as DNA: TGTGCCAGCAGCCAAGAACCCCGCCAAGAGACCCAGTACTTC.

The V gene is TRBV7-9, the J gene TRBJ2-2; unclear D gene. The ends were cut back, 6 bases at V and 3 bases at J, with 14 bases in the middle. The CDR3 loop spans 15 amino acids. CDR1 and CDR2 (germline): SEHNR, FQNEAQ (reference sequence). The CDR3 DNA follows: TGTGCCAGCAGGGCGAAGGTCACGGACACCGGGGAGCTGTTTTTT. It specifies CASRAKVTDTGELFF.

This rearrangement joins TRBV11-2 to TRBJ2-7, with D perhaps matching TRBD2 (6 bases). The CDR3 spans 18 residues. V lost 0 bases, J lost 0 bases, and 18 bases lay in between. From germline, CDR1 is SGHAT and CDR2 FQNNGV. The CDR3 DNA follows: TGTGCCAGCAGCTTAGAAGAGGTGTTAAGGCGGGGCTCCTACGAGCAGTACTTC. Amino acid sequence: CASSLEEVLRRGSYEQYF.

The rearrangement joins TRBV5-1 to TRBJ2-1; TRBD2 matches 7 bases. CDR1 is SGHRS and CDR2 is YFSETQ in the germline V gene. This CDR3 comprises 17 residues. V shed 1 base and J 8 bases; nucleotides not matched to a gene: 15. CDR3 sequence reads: CASSLYGAGDISYEQFF. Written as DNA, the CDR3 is TGCGCCAGCAGCTTGTATGGCGCGGGAGACATTAGCTATGAGCAGTTCTTC.

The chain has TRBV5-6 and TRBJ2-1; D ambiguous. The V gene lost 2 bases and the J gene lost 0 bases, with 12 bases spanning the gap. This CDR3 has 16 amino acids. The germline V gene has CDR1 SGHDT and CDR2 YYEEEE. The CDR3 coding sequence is TGTGCCAGCAGCTTTCTGACTCTCGACTCCTACAATGAGCAGTTCTTC. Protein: CASSFLTLDSYNEQFF.

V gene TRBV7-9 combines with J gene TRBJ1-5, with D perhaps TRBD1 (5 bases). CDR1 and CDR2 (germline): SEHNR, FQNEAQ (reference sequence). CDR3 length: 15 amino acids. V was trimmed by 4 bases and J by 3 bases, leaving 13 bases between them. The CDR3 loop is CASSWGGADNQPQHF. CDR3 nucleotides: TGTGCCAGCAGCTGGGGGGGAGCGGACAATCAGCCCCAGCATTTT.

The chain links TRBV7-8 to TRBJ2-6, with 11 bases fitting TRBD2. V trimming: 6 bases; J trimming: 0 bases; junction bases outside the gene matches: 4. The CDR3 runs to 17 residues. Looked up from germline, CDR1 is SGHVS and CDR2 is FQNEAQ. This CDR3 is CASSRLAGFSGANVLTF. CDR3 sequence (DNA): TGTGCCAGCAGTCGACTAGCGGGATTCTCTGGGGCCAACGTCCTGACTTTC.

The CDR3 bases are TGTGCCATCAGTGAGGCAGATACGCAGTATTTT. Encoded protein: CAISEADTQYF. The rearrangement links TRBV10-3 to TRBJ2-3, with unresolved D. Germline V gives CDR1 ENHRY, CDR2 SYGVKD. CDR3 length: 11 amino acids. V was clipped by 2 bases and J by 4 bases, with 1 base between them.